This note documents a single T cell receptor beta chain sequence. The antigen is unknown. Germline is not matched at one junction end, which may reflect a read error. This sample stems from a study of T cell repertoires in aging, cancer and after chemotherapy. Study overall: Donor ages fell into six groups from 30 or younger up to 70 or older. Pre- and post-chemotherapy samples were paired from glioblastoma patients treated with temozolomide-based therapy.

Regarding the study as a whole: Compared with age-matched healthy donors, untreated hematological or solid cancer patients showed higher blood TCR clonality. Rebound thymic output was suggested by rising median generation probability during chemotherapy in each cancer cohort.

Peripheral blood genomic DNA, not sorted cells or RNA, was the template. The germline gives CDR1 SGHDT, CDR2 YYEEEE. This CDR3 has 15 residues. Multiplex touch-down PCR with TRB-A/B primers amplified rearranged V-D-J TRB sequences. One entry per CDR3 protein, called by TCRdb with MiXCR from the multiplex PCR reads. The sample includes 2,700 or so distinct CDR3 sequences, roughly a third of them seen just once. What was sequenced was blood. The gene calls are TRBV5-6 and TRBJ2-2; 7 bases are shared with TRBD2. This TCR came from a human donor with a solid tumor. The chain's CDR3 is CASSFGTMNTGELFF. The CDR3 bases are TGCGCCAGCAGCTTCGGGACTATGAACACCGGGGAGCTGTTTTTT.